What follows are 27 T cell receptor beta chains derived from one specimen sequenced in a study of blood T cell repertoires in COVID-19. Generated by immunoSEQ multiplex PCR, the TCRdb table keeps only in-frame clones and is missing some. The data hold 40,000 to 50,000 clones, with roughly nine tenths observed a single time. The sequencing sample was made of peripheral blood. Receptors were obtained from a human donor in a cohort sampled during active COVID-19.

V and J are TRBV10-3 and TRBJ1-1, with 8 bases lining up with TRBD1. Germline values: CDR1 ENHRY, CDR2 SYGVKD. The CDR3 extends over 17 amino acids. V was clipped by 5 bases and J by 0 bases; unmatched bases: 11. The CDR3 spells CAISPGTGKIMNTEAFF. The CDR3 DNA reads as TGTGCCATCAGTCCCGGGACAGGTAAAATTATGAACACTGAAGCTTTCTTT.

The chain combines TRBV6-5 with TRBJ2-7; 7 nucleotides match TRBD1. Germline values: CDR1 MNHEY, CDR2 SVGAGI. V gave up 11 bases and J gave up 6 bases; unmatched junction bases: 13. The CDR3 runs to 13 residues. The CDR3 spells CAGSGTDSTEQYF. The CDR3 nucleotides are TGTGCCGGCTCCGGGACAGATAGTACCGAGCAGTACTTC.

CDR3 region: CASRPGTGARFHEQFF. The CDR3 DNA follows: TGTGCCAGCAGACCCGGGACAGGGGCCCGCTTCCATGAGCAGTTCTTC. This chain uses TRBV28 with TRBJ2-1; 10 nucleotides match TRBD1. The length of the CDR3 is 16 residues. Looked up from germline, CDR1 is MDHEN and CDR2 is SYDVKM. With V trimmed by 6 bases and J by 8 bases, 13 bases remained unmatched.

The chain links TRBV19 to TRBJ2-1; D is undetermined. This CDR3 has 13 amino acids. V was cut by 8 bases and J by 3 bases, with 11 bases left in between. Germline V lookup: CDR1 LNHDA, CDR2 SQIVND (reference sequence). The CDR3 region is CASGQNGYNEQFF. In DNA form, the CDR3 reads TGTGCCAGTGGCCAAAATGGCTACAATGAGCAGTTCTTC.

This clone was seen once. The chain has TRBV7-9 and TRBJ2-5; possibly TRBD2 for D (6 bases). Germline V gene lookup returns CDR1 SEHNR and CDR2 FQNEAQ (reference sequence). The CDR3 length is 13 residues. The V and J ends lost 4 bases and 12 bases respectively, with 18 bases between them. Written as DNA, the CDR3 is TGTGCCAGCAGCTCCCACCAGGACTACCGCAAGTACTTC. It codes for CASSSHQDYRKYF. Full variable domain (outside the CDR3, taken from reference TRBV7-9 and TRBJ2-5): DTGVSQNPRHKITKRGQNVTFRCDPISEHNRLYWYRQTLGQGPEFLTYFQNEAQLEKSRLLSDRFSAERPKGSFSTLEIQRTEQGDSAMYLCASSSHQDYRKYFGPGTRLLVL.

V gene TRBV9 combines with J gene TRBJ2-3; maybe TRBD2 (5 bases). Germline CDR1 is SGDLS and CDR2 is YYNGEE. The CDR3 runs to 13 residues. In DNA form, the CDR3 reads TGTCTACCTCGGCTCGCCCGCGGGGATACGCAGTATTTT. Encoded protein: CLPRLARGDTQYF. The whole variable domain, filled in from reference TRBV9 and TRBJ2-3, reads DSGVTQTPKHLITATGQRVTLRCSPRSGDLSVYWYQQSLDQGLQFLIQYYNGEERAKGNILERFSAQQFPDLHSELNLSSLELGDSALYFCLPRLARGDTQYFGPGTRLTVL.

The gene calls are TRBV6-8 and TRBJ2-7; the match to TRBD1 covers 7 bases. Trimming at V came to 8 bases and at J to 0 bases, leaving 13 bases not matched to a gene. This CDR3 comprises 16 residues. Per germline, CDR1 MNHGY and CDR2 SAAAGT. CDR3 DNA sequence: TGTGCCAGCCCCCCCCAGGGGGAAAGTGACTCCTACGAGCAGTACTTC. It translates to CASPPQGESDSYEQYF.

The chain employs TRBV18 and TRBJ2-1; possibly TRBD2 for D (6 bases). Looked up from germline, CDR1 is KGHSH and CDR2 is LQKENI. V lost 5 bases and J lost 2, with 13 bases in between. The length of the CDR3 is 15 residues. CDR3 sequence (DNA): TGTGCCAGCTCAGCCGGGACTGCACCCTACAATGAGCAGTTCTTC. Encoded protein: CASSAGTAPYNEQFF.

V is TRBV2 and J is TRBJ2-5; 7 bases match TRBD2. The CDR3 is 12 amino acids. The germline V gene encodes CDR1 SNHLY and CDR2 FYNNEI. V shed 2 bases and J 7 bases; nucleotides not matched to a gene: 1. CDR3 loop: CASSETGGTQYF. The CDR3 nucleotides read TGTGCCAGCAGTGAAACGGGGGGGACCCAGTACTTC.

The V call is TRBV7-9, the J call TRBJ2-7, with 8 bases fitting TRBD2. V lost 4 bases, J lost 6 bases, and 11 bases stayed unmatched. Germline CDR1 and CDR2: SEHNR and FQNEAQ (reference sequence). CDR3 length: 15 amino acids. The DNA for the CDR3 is TGTGCCAGCAGCTACGCCGGGACTAGAAGGCCCGAGCAGTACTTC. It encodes CASSYAGTRRPEQYF.

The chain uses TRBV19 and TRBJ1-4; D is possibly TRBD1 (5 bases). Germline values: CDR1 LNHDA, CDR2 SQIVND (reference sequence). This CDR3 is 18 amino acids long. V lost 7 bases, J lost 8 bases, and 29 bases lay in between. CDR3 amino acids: CASMGPGDHRSSTEKLFF. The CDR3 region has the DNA TGTGCCAGTATGGGGCCAGGCGATCACAGGTCTTCTACCGAAAAACTGTTTTTT. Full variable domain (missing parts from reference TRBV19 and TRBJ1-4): DGGITQSPKYLFRKEGQNVTLSCEQNLNHDAMYWYRQDPGQGLRLIYYSQIVNDFQKGDIAEGYSVSREKKESFPLTVTSAQKNPTAFYLCASMGPGDHRSSTEKLFFGSGTQLSVL.

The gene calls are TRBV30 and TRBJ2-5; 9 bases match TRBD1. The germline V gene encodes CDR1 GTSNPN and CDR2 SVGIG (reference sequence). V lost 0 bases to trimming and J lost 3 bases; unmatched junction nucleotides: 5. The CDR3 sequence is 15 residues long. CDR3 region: CAWSVSDRGEETQYF. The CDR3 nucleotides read TGTGCCTGGAGTGTCTCGGACAGGGGTGAAGAGACCCAGTACTTC.

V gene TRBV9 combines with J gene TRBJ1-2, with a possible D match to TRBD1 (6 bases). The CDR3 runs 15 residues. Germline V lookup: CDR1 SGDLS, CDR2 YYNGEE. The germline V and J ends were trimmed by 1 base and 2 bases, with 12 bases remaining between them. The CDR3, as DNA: TGTGCCAGCAGCGTAAGTCCAGGGGCCAACTATGGCTACACCTTC. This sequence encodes CASSVSPGANYGYTF.

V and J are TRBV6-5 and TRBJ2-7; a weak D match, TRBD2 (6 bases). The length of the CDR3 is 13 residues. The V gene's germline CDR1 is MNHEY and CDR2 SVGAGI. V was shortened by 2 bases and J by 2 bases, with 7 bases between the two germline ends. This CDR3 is CASSYGGTYEQYF. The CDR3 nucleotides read TGTGCCAGCAGTTACGGGGGGACCTACGAGCAGTACTTC.

CDR3 bases: TGCAGCGTTCCGTCTGGACTAGCGGGAAGAGAGCAGTTCTTC. Translated: CSVPSGLAGREQFF. The chain is built from TRBV29-1 and TRBJ2-1, with 12 nucleotides matching TRBD2. CDR1 is SQVTM, CDR2 ANQGSEA, per germline. J was trimmed by 10 bases and V by 5 bases; bases with no gene match: 9. The CDR3 runs 14 residues.

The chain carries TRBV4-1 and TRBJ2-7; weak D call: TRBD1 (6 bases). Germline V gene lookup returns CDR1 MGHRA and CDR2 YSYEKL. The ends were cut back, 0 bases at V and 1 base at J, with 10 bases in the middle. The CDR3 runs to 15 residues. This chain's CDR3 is CASSQETGNSYEQYF. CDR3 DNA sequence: TGCGCCAGCAGCCAAGAAACAGGGAATTCCTACGAGCAGTACTTC.

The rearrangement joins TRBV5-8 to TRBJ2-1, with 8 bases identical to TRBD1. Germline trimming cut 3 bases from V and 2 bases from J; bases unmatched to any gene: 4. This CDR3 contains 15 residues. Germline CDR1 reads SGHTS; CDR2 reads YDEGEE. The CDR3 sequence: CASSSRQGPYNEQFF. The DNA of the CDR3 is TGTGCCAGCAGCTCCAGACAGGGGCCCTACAATGAGCAGTTCTTC.

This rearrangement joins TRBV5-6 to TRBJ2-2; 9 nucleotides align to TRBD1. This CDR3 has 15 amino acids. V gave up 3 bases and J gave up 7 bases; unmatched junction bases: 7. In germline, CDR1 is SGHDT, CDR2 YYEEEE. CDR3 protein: CASSSIPGQGGELFF. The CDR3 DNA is TGTGCCAGCAGCTCTATCCCGGGACAGGGCGGGGAGCTGTTTTTT.

CDR3 region: CASGTGGFYEQYF. The CDR3 DNA follows: TGCGCCAGTGGGACAGGGGGCTTCTACGAGCAGTACTTC. This chain links TRBV10-2 with TRBJ2-7; TRBD1 matches 12 bases. CDR1 and CDR2 from the germline V gene are WSHSY and SAAADI. This CDR3 is built from 13 residues. V was clipped by 9 bases and J by 3 bases; unmatched bases: 3.

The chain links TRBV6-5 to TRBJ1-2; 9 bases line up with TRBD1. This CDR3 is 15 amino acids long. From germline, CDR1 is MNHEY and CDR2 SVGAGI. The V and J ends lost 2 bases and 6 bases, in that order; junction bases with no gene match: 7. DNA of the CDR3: TGTGCCAGCAGTTACCCCGGGACAGGGAGGGATGGCTACACCTTC. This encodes CASSYPGTGRDGYTF.

CDR3 residues: CASSERGGDTQYF. CDR3 nucleotides: TGTGCCAGCAGCGAGAGGGGGGGAGATACGCAGTATTTT. The chain recombines TRBV7-9 with TRBJ2-3; D may be TRBD2 (7 bases). V shed 5 bases and J shed 5 bases, with 11 bases lying between them. The germline CDR1 and CDR2 sequences are SEHNR and FQNEAQ (reference sequence). The CDR3 contains 13 residues.

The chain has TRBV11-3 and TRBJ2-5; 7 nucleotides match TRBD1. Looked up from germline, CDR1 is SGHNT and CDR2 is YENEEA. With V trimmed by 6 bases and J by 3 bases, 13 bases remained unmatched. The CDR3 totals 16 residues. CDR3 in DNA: TGTGCCAGCAGTCCAGGGGTAGGGACAGCTGAAGAGACCCAGTACTTC. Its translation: CASSPGVGTAEETQYF.

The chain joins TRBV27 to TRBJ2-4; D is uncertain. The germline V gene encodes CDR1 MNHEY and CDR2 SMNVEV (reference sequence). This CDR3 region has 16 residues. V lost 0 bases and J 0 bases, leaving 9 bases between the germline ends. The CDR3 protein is CASSLSPGSAKNIQYF. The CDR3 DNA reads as TGTGCCAGCAGTTTATCGCCAGGATCAGCCAAAAACATTCAGTACTTC.

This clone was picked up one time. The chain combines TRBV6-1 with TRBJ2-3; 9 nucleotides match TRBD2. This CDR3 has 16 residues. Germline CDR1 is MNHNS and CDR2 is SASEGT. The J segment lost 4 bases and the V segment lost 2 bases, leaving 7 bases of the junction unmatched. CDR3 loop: CASSEKLAGYPDTQYF. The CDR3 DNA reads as TGTGCCAGCAGTGAAAAGCTAGCGGGGTATCCAGATACGCAGTATTTT.

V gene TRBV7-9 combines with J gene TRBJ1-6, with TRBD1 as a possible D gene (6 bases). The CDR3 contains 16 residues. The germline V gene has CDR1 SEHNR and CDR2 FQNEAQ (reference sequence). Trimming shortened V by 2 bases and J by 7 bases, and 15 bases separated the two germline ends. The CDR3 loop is CASSLFSGTPNSPLHF. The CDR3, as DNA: TGTGCCAGCAGCTTATTCTCCGGGACACCGAATTCACCCCTCCACTTT.

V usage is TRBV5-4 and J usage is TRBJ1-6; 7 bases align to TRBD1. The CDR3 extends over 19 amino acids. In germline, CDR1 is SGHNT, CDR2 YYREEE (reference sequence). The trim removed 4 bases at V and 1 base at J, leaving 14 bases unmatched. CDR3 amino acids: CASSAGPTGVGSYNSPLHF. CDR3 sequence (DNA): TGTGCCAGCAGCGCGGGACCTACAGGGGTGGGTTCCTATAATTCACCCCTCCACTTT.

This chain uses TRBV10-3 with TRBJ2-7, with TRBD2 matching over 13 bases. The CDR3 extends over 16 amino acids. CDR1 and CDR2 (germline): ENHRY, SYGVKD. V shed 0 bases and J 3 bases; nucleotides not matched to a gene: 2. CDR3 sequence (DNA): TGTGCCATCAGTGAGTCAGGGACTAGCGGGGTCTACGAGCAGTACTTC. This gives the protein CAISESGTSGVYEQYF.